This T cell receptor (beta chain) is drawn from a study of T cell responses to AZD1222 COVID-19 vaccine. Study-level points and caveats: White British donors predominated, females outnumbered males, and clonal diversity was possibly underestimated.

The CDR3 runs 15 residues. The germline V gene has CDR1 SGHRS and CDR2 YFSETQ. V was pared by 4 bases and J by 0 bases, with 11 bases between. This clone was found a few times. Its cognate antigen is unknown. Using immunoSEQ multiplex PCR, the repertoire was profiled, and TCRdb retains in-frame clones only, with some absent. The table lists around 45,000 clones, just under 80% of them singletons. This clonotype was sampled from an adult who received the MenACWY meningococcal vaccine as a control. Sample: peripheral blood, taken 28 days after the second dose of the MenACWY control vaccine. The chain is built from TRBV5-1 and TRBJ1-5; D ambiguous. The DNA of the CDR3 is TGCGCCAGCAGCCTGGACGGGGATAGCAATCAGCCCCAGCATTTT. Amino acids: CASSLDGDSNQPQHF.